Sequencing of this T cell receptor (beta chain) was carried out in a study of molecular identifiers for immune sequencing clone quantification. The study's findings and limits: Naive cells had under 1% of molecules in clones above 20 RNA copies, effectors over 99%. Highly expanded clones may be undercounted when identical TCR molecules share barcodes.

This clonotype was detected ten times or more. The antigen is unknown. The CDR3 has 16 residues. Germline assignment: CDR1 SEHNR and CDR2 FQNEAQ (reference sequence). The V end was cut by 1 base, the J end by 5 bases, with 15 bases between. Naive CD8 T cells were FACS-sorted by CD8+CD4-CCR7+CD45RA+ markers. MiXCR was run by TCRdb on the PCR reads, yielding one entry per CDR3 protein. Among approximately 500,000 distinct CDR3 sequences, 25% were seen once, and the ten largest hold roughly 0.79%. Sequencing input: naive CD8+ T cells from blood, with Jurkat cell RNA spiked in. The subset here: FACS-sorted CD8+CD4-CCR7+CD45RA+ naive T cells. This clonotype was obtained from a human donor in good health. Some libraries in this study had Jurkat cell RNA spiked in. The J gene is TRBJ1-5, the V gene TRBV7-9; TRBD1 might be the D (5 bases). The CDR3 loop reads CASSLDEAGIDQPQHF. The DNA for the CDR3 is TGTGCCAGCAGCTTAGACGAGGCAGGGATTGATCAGCCCCAGCATTTT.